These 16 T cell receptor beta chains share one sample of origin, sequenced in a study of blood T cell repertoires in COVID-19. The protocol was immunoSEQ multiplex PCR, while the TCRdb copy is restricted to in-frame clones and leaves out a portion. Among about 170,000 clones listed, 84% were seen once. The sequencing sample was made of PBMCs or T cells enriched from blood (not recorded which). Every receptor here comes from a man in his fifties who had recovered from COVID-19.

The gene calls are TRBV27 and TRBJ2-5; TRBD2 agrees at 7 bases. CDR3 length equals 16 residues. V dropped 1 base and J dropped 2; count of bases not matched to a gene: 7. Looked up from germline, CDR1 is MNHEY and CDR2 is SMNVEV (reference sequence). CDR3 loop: CASSLLRGSIQETQYF. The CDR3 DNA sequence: TGTGCCAGCAGTTTATTGCGGGGGAGCATTCAAGAGACCCAGTACTTC.

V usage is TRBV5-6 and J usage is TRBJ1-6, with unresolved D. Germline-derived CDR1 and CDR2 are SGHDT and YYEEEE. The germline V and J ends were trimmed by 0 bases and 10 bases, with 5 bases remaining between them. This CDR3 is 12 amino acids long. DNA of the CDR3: TGTGCCAGCAGCTTGGGTCGGTCACCCCTCCACTTT. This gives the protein CASSLGRSPLHF. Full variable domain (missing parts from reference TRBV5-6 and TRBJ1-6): DAGVTQSPTHLIKTRGQQVTLRCSPKSGHDTVSWYQQALGQGPQFIFQYYEEEERQRGNFPDRFSGHQFPNYSSELNVNALLLGDSALYLCASSLGRSPLHFGNGTRLTVT.

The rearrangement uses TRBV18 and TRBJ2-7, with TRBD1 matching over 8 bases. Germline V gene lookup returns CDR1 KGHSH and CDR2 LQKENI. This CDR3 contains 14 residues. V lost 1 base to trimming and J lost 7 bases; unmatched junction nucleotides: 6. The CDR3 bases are TGTGCCAGCTCACCACGTCAGGGGGCAAGGGAGCAGTACTTC. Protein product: CASSPRQGAREQYF.

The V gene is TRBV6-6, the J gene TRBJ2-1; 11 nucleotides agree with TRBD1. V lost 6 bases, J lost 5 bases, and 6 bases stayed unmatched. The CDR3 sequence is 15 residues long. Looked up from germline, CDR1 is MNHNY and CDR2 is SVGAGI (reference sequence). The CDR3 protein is CASRPPGQGDNEQFF. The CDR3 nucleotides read TGTGCCAGCAGACCCCCGGGACAGGGGGACAATGAGCAGTTCTTC.

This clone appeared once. CDR3 amino acids: CASSLVGQGWNEQFF. DNA for the CDR3: TGCGCCAGCAGCTTGGTAGGACAGGGTTGGAATGAGCAGTTCTTC. The rearrangement uses TRBV5-1 and TRBJ2-1; 8 bases agree with TRBD1. V was pared by 0 bases and J by 7 bases, with 6 bases of the junction left unmatched. The CDR3 sequence is 15 residues long. Germline CDR1 reads SGHRS; CDR2 reads YFSETQ.

The CDR3 nucleotides read TGTGCCAGCAGGATACAGGGGTACTATAATTCACCCCTCCACTTT. Amino acids: CASRIQGYYNSPLHF. This rearrangement joins TRBV6-5 to TRBJ1-6; 7 bases are shared with TRBD1. CDR1 is MNHEY, CDR2 SVGAGI, per germline. The CDR3 contains 15 residues. V was pared by 6 bases and J by 3 bases, with 5 bases of the junction left unmatched.

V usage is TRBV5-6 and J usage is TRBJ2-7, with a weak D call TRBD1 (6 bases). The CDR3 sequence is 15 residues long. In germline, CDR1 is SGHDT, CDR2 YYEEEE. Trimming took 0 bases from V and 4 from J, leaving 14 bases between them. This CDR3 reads CASSLVAGAVYEQYF. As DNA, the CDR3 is TGTGCCAGCAGCTTGGTGGCAGGGGCTGTATACGAGCAGTACTTC.

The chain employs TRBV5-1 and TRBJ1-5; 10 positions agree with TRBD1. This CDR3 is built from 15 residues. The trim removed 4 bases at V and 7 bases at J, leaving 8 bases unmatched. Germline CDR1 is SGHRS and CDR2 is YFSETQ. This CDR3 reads CASSEGTGVMQPQHF. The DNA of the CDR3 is TGCGCCAGCAGCGAGGGGACAGGGGTGATGCAGCCCCAGCATTTT.

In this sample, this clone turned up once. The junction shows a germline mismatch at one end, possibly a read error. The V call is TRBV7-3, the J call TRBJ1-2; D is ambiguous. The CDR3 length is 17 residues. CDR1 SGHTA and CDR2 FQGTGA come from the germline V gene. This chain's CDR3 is CASSQLGSGVLRPGLAF. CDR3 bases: TGTGCCAGCAGCCAACTTGGGTCGGGAGTGCTCCGTCCTGGTTTGGCCTTC.

The CDR3 region has the DNA TGTGCCAGCAGCCCAGGACAGGCCTACAATGAGCAGTTCTTC. It specifies CASSPGQAYNEQFF. The chain has TRBV9 and TRBJ2-1, with 7 bases lining up with TRBD1. V lost 4 bases, J lost 2 bases, and 3 bases stayed unmatched. The CDR3 has 14 amino acids. Germline loops: CDR1 SGDLS, CDR2 YYNGEE.

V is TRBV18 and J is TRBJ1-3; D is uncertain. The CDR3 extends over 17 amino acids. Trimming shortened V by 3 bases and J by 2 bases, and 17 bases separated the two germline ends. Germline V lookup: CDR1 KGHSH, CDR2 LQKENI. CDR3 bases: TGTGCCAGCTCACCGGTTGAACTAATCCGTCCTGGAAACACCATATATTTT. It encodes CASSPVELIRPGNTIYF.

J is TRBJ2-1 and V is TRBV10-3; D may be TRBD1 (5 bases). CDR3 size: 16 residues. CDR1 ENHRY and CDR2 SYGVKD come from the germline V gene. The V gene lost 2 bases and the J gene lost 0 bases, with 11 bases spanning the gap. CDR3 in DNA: TGTGCCATCAGTGAGCGGCAGGGTAGCTCCTACAATGAGCAGTTCTTC. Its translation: CAISERQGSSYNEQFF.

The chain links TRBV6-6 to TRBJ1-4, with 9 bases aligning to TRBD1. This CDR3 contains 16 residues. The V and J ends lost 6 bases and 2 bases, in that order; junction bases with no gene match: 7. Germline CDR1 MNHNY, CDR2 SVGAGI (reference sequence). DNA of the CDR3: TGTGCCAGCAGATTCCAAGGACAGGGGACTAATGAAAAACTGTTTTTT. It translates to CASRFQGQGTNEKLFF.

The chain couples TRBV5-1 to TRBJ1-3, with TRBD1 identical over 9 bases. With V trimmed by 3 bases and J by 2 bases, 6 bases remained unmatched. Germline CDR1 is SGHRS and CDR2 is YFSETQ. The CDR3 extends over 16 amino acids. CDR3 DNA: TGCGCCAGCAGCTGGGGTGGACAGGGGACTGGAAACACCATATATTTT. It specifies CASSWGGQGTGNTIYF.

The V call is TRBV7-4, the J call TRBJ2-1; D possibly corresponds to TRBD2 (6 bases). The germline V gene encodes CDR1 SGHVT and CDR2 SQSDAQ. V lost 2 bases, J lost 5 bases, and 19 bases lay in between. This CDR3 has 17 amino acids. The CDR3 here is CASSLTPPWRDHNEQFF. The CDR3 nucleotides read TGTGCCAGCAGCTTAACCCCACCTTGGAGGGACCACAATGAGCAGTTCTTC.

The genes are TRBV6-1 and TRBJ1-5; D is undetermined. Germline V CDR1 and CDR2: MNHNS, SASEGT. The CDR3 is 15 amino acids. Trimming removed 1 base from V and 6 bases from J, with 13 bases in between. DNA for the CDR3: TGTGCCAGCAGTGAAGACGGTAGCTCTGTTCAGCCCCAGCATTTT. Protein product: CASSEDGSSVQPQHF.